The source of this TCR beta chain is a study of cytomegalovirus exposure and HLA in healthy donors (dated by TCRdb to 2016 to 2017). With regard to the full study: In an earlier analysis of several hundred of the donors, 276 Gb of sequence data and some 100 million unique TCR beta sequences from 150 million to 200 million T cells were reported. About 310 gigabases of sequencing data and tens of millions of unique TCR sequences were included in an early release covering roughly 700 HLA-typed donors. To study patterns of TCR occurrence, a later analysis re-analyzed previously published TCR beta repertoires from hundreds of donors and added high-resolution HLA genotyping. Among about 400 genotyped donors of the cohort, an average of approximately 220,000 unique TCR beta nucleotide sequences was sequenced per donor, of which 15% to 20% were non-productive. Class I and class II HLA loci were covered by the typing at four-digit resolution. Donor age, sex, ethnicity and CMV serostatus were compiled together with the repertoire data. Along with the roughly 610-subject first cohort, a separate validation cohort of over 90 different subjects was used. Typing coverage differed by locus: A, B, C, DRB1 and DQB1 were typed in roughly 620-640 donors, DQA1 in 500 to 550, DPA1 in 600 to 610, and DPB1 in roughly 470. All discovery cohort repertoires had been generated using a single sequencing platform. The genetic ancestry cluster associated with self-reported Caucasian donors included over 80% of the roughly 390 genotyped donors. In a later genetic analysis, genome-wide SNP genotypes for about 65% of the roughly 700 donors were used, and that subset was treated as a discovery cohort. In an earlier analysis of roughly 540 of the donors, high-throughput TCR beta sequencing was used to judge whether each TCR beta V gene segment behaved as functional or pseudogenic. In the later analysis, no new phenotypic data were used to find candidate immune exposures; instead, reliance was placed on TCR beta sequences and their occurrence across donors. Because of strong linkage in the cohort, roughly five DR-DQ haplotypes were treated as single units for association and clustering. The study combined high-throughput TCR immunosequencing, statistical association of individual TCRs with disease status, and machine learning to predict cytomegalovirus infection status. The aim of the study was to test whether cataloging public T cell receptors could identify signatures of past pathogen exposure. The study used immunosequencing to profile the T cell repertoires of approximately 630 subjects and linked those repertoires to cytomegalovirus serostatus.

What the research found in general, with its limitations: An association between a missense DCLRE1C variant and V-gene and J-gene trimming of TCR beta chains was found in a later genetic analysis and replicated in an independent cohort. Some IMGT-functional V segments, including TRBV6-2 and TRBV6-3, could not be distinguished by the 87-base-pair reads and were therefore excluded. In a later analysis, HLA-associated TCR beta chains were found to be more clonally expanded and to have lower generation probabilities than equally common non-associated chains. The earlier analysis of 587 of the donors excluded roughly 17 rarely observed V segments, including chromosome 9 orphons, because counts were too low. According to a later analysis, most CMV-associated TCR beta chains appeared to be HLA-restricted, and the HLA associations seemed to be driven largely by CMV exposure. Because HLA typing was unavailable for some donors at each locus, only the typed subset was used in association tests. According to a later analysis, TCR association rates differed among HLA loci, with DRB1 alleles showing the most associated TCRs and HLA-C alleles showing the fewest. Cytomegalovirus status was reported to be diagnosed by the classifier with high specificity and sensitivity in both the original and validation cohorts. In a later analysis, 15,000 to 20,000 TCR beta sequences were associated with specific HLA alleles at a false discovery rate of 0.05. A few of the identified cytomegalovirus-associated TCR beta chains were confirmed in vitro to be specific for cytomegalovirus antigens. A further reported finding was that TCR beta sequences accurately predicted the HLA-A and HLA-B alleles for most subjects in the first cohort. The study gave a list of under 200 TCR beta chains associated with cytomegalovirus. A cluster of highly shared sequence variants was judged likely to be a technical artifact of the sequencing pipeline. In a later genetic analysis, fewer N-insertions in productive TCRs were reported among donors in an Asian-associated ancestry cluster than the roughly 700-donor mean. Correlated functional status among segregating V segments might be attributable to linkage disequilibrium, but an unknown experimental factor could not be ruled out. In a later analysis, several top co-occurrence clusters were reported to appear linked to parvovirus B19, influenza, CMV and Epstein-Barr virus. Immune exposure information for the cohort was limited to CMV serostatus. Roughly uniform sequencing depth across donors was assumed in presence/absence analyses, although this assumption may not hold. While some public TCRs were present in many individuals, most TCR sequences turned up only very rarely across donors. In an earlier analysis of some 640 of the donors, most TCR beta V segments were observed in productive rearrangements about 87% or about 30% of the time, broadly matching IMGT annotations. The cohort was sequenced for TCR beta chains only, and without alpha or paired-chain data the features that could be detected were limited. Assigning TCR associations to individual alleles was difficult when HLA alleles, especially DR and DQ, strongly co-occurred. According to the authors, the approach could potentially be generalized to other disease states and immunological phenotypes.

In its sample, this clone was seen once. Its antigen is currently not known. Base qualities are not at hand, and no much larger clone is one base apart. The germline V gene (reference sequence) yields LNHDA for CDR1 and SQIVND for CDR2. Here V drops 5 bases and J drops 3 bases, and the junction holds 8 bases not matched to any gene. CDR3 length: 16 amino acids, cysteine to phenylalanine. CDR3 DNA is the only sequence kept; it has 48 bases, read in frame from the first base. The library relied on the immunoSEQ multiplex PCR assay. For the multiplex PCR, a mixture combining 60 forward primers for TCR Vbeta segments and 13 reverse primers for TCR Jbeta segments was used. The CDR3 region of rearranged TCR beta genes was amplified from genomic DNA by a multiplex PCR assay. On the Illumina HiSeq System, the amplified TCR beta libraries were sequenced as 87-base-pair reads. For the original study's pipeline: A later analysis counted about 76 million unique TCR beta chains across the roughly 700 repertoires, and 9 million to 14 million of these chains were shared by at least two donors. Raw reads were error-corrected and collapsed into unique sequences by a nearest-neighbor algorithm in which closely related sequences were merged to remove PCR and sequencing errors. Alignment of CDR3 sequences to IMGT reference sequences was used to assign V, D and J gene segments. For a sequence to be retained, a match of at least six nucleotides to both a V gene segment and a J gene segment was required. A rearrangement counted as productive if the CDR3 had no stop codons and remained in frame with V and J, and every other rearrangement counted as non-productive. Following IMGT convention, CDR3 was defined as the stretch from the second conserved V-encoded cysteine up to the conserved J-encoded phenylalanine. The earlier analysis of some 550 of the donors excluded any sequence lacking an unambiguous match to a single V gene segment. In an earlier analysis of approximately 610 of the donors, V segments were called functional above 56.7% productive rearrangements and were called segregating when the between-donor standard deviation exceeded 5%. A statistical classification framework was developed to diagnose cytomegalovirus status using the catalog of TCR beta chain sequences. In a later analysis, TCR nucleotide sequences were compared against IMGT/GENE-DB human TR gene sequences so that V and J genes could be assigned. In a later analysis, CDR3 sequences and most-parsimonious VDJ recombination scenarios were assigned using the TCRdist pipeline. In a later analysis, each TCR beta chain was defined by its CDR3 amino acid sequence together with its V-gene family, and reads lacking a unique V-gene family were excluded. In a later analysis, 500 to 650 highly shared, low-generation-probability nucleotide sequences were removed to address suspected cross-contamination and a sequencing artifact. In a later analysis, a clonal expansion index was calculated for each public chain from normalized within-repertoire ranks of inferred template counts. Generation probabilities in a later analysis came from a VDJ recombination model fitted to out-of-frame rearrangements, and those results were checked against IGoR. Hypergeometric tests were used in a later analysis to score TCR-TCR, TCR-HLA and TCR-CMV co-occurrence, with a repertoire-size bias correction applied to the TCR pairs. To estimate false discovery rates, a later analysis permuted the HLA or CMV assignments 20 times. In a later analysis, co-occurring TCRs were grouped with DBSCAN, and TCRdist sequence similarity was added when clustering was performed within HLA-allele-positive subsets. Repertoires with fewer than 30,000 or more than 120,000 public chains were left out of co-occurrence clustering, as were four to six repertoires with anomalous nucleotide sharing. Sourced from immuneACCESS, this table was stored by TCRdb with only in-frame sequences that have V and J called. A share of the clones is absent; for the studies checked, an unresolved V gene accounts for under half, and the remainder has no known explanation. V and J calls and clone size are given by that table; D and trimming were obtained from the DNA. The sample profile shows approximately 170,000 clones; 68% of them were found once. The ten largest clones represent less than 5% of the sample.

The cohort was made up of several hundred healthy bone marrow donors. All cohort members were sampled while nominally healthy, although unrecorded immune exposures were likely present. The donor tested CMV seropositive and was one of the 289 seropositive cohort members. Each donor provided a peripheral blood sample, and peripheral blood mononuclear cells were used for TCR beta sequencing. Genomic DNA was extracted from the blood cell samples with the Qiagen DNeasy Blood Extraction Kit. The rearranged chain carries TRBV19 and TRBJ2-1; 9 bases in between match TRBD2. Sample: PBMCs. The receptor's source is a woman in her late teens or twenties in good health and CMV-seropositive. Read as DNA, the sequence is TGTGCCAGTAGTGTCGCTAGCGGGAACTACTACAATGAGCAGTTCTTC. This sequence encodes CASSVASGNYYNEQFF.